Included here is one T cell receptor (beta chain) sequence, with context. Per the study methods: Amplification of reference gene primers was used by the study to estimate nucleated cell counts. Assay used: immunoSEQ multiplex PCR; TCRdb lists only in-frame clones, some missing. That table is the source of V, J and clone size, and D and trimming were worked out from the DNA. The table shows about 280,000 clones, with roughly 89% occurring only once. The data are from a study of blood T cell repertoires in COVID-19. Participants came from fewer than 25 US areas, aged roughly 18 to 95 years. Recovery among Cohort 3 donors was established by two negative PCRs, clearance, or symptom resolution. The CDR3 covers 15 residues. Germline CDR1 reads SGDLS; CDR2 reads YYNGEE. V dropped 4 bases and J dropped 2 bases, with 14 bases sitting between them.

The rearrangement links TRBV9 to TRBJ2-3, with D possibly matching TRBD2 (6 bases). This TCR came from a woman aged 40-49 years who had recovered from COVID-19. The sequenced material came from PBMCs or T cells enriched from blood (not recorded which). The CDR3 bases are TGTGCCAGCAGCCCCGGCGGGGCGTCCACAGATACGCAGTATTTT. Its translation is CASSPGGASTDTQYF.